Listed below are T cell receptor beta chains from one sample, sequenced in a study of blood T cell repertoires in COVID-19. Profiling relied on immunoSEQ multiplex PCR, and the TCRdb table lists in-frame clones only, not all of them. The sample holds about 300,000 clones; more than 70% are singletons and the top ten take roughly 6.9%. The sample comprised peripheral blood. These receptor sequences come from a woman in her thirties who had recovered from COVID-19. CDR3s include the opening cysteine and the closing phenylalanine or tryptophan. A D gene is named only where the DNA matches it firmly. The size entry is marked missing in some rows and otherwise reads once, few, many or a size class.

D	J	size	V	DNA	CDR3
TRBD1	TRBJ2-7	-	TRBV7-9	TGTGCCAGCAGCTTTGTGGGACAGGGAACCTACGAGCAGTACTTC	CASSFVGQGTYEQYF
TRBD2	TRBJ2-2	-	TRBV5-4	TGTGCCAGCAGCTTGGGTTTGAGCGGGGGGGCCATCGGGGAGCTGTTTTTT	CASSLGLSGGAIGELFF
TRBD1	TRBJ1-5	-	TRBV10-1	TGCGCCAGCAGTCGAAAGCCGGACAGGCCAACCAATCAGCCCCAGCATTTT	CASSRKPDRPTNQPQHF
-	TRBJ2-4	-	TRBV28	TGTGCCAGCAGTTTCGAGGGCAGAAAAAACATTCAGTACTTC	CASSFEGRKNIQYF
TRBD1	TRBJ2-3	-	TRBV9	TGTGCCAGCAGCCCGCGACCGTCTCCGACAGGGGAAGGCACAGATACGCAGTATTTT	CASSPRPSPTGEGTDTQYF
TRBD1	TRBJ1-2	many	TRBV2	TGTGCCAGCAGGGGGACAGGGTCAGGCTACACCTTC	CASRGTGSGYTF
-	TRBJ2-4	-	TRBV27	TGTGCCAGCACCCGAGGGAATGGCATTCAGTACTTC	CASTRGNGIQYF
-	TRBJ2-2	-	TRBV14	TGTGCCAGCAGCCAAGTTGCCGGGGGTGGCACCGGGGAGCTGTTTTTT	CASSQVAGGGTGELFF
TRBD1	TRBJ2-2	-	TRBV29-1	TGCAGCGTTGAGGGGGACAGGGCTAACACCGGGGAGCTGTTTTTT	CSVEGDRANTGELFF
-	TRBJ1-5	-	TRBV18	TGTGCCAGCTTCGGACAGAGGAATCAGCCCCAGCATTTT	CASFGQRNQPQHF
-	TRBJ1-1	-	TRBV7-8	TGTGCCAGCAGCTTAAAGGGGGTGACTGAAGCTTTCTTT	CASSLKGVTEAFF
-	TRBJ2-1	-	TRBV5-5	TGTGCCAGCAGCTTGGGTGGCGGGACCACTGAGCAGTTCTTC	CASSLGGGTTEQFF
-	TRBJ1-1	-	TRBV5-6	TGTGCCAGCAGCTTGTCCGAGCAGGGTTACACTGAAGCTTTCTTT	CASSLSEQGYTEAFF
TRBD2	TRBJ2-5	-	TRBV4-1	TGCGCCAGCAGCCAAATCATAGCGGGGGGGCAAGAGACCCAGTACTTC	CASSQIIAGGQETQYF
-	TRBJ2-6	-	TRBV5-1	TGCGCCAGCAGCATTACTTTCCGGGACACTTTCAGCTCTGGGGCCAACGTCCTGACTTTC	CASSITFRDTFSSGANVLTF
-	TRBJ2-1	once	TRBV7-2	TGTGCCAGCAGCTTCGGGGGTCGCGAGGAGTTCTTC	CASSFGGREEFF
TRBD1	TRBJ2-1	-	TRBV5-6	TGTGCCAGCAGCTTTGGCCCAACAGGGGGCCTCGATAATGAGCAGTTCTTC	CASSFGPTGGLDNEQFF
TRBD1	TRBJ1-1	-	TRBV2	TGTGCCAGCAGTGAAGCGGGGACAGGGGTTTACACTGAAGCTTTCTTT	CASSEAGTGVYTEAFF
TRBD1	TRBJ2-1	few	TRBV11-3	TGTGCCAGCAGCACCGGGACAGGGGTGGGCAATGAGCAGTTCTTC	CASSTGTGVGNEQFF
TRBD1	TRBJ2-7	-	TRBV10-3	TGTGCCATCAGTGATATTACAGGGGGCATCTCCTACGAGCAGTACTTC	CAISDITGGISYEQYF